These 24 T cell receptor beta chains share one sample of origin, sequenced in a study of OX40 agonist ivuxolimab in advanced cancers. The protocol was immunoSEQ multiplex PCR, while the TCRdb copy is restricted to in-frame clones and leaves out a portion. This table has 15,000 to 20,000 clones, around 84% appearing once. The sample here was CD4+ or CD8+ T cells sorted from blood, taken in a trial of the OX40 agonist ivuxolimab. The receptors were sampled from an adult with an advanced solid tumor such as melanoma, head and neck, liver or kidney cancer.

The V gene is TRBV5-1, the J gene TRBJ2-7; D uncertain. The CDR3 has 11 residues. V was clipped by 3 bases and J by 3 bases, with 4 bases between them. Germline CDR1 reads SGHRS; CDR2 reads YFSETQ. DNA of the CDR3: TGCGCCAGCAGCTCTTTCTACGAGCAGTACTTC. As protein: CASSSFYEQYF.

CDR3: CAWSRGRDRSRSSYNSPLHF. Here the CDR3 DNA reads TGTGCCTGGAGCCGGGGTAGGGACAGGTCCAGGAGCTCCTATAATTCACCCCTCCACTTT. This chain joins TRBV30 and TRBJ1-6, with 8 bases that match TRBD1. The CDR3 extends over 20 amino acids. V gave up 3 bases and J gave up 0 bases; unmatched junction bases: 16. CDR1 GTSNPN and CDR2 SVGIG come from the germline V gene (reference sequence).

The V gene is TRBV2, the J gene TRBJ1-1; D might be TRBD1 (6 bases). The CDR3 has 15 residues. Germline CDR1 is SNHLY and CDR2 is FYNNEI. V was cut by 6 bases and J by 3 bases, with 17 bases left in between. In DNA form, the CDR3 reads TGTGCCAGCAGAACCAGGGGTAATGGGGACACTGAAGCTTTCTTT. Its protein is CASRTRGNGDTEAFF.

The chain is built from TRBV6-1 and TRBJ2-1; D is perhaps TRBD1 (6 bases). V was shortened by 10 bases and J by 0 bases, with 13 bases between the two germline ends. The length of the CDR3 is 14 residues. The germline gives CDR1 MNHNS, CDR2 SASEGT. CDR3 nucleotide sequence: TGTGCCACCCAGGGGCCGAGCTCCTACAATGAGCAGTTCTTC. This sequence encodes CATQGPSSYNEQFF.

This chain joins TRBV7-6 and TRBJ1-3; maybe TRBD1 (5 bases). The CDR3 has 14 amino acids. The germline CDR1 and CDR2 sequences are SGHVS and FNYEAQ. V lost 3 bases and J 4 bases, leaving 10 bases between the germline ends. As DNA, the CDR3 is TGTGCCAGCAGCTTGAGGGGAAGGGGAAACACCATATATTTT. Protein product: CASSLRGRGNTIYF.

V usage is TRBV11-3 and J usage is TRBJ1-5; tentatively, D is TRBD1 (6 bases). The CDR3 runs to 16 residues. The germline V and J ends were trimmed by 5 bases and 4 bases, with 18 bases remaining between them. The germline CDR1 and CDR2 sequences are SGHNT and YENEEA. CDR3: CASSIALDRKNQPQHF. The CDR3 nucleotides read TGTGCCAGCAGCATAGCCTTAGACAGGAAGAATCAGCCCCAGCATTTT.

This clone was counted between two and nine times. The chain couples TRBV20-1 to TRBJ1-1, with D uncertain. The CDR3 spans 11 residues. The germline CDR1 and CDR2 sequences are DFQATT and SNEGSKA (reference sequence). The CDR3 DNA reads TGCAGCGCCCTCGGAAGCACTGAAGCTTTCTTT. This translates into CSALGSTEAFF.

V is TRBV23-1 and J is TRBJ2-7; D is unresolved. TRBV23-1 has ORF status, its function being uncertain. This CDR3 contains 20 residues. Between the trimmed V and J ends, which lost 2 bases and 2 bases, there was a span of 28 bases. Here the CDR3 DNA reads TGCGCCAGCAGTCAAAGTGCTTGTTACAGACGAATCACCCTCGCCTACGAGCAGTACTTC. This codes for CASSQSACYRRITLAYEQYF.

This chain uses TRBV5-1 with TRBJ2-7; D possibly corresponds to TRBD2 (6 bases). The CDR3 covers 15 residues. V lost 3 bases and J 2 bases, leaving 15 bases between the germline ends. The germline V gene encodes CDR1 SGHRS and CDR2 YFSETQ. In DNA, the CDR3 is TGCGCCAGCAGCTGGGCCGGGACTGGAACCTACGAGCAGTACTTC. Translated, it gives CASSWAGTGTYEQYF. The variable domain in full, with the rest retrieved from reference TRBV5-1 and TRBJ2-7, is KAGVTQTPRYLIKTRGQQVTLSCSPISGHRSVSWYQQTPGQGLQFLFEYFSETQRNKGNFPGRFSGRQFSNSRSEMNVSTLELGDSALYLCASSWAGTGTYEQYFGPGTRLTVT.

This clone was seen just once. The chain couples TRBV7-6 to TRBJ2-5; TRBD1 might be the D (5 bases). The germline V gene has CDR1 SGHVS and CDR2 FNYEAQ. CDR3 length: 15 residues. Trimming removed 1 base from V and 5 bases from J, with 14 bases in between. CDR3 nucleotides: TGTGCCAGCAGCTTAGTACGAGGCAGGGTTGAGACCCAGTACTTC. Translation: CASSLVRGRVETQYF.

J is TRBJ2-4 and V is TRBV20-1; the D is unclear. The CDR3 is 11 residues long. Germline CDR1 and CDR2: DFQATT and SNEGSKA (reference sequence). Trimming took 0 bases from V and 11 from J, leaving 8 bases between them. DNA for the CDR3: TGCAGTGCTAGAGATCAGGTGGTTCAGTACTTC. Translating gives CSARDQVVQYF.

J is TRBJ1-6 and V is TRBV9; 7 bases line up with TRBD1. Germline-derived CDR1 and CDR2 are SGDLS and YYNGEE. The CDR3 contains 19 residues. The V gene end was trimmed by 4 bases and the J gene end by 0 bases; junction bases not matched to a gene: 13. CDR3 in amino acids: CASSRSTDRLSSYNSPLHF. For the CDR3, the DNA is TGTGCCAGCAGCAGGTCTACGGACAGGTTGAGCTCCTATAATTCACCCCTCCACTTT.

The chain has TRBV12-5 and TRBJ1-5; D gene ambiguous. The CDR3 loop spans 19 amino acids. Germline V CDR1 and CDR2: LGHNT, FRNRAP. The V end lost 7 bases, the J end lost 1 base, and 26 bases lay between the germline ends. The CDR3 DNA sequence: TGTGCTAGTGCAGGCCGGGGAAGCCTCTCGACCTCGAGCAATCAGCCCCAGCATTTT. Its protein product is CASAGRGSLSTSSNQPQHF.

This clone was observed a handful of times. V is TRBV5-6 and J is TRBJ1-1; D gene uncertain. The CDR3 has 13 amino acids. V lost 1 base, J lost 0 bases, and 4 bases lay in between. CDR1 and CDR2 from the germline V gene are SGHDT and YYEEEE. This CDR3 is CASSLRLNTEAFF. The CDR3, as DNA: TGTGCCAGCAGCTTGCGGCTGAACACTGAAGCTTTCTTT.

This clone was seen just once. Other DNA sequences of this sample code for an identical CDR3. This chain links TRBV10-3 with TRBJ1-2, with D maybe TRBD1 (6 bases). Per germline, CDR1 ENHRY and CDR2 SYGVKD. This CDR3 contains 14 residues. V lost 3 bases and J lost 4, with 12 bases in between. CDR3 nucleotides: TGTGCCATCAGTGACTCCGGGGGGCCCTATGGCTACACCTTC. It encodes CAISDSGGPYGYTF.

This chain joins TRBV6-5 and TRBJ1-1, with D perhaps TRBD1 (6 bases). Germline V lookup: CDR1 MNHEY, CDR2 SVGAGI. Trimming left V 6 bases short and J 5 bases short, with 13 bases between. The CDR3 is 13 residues long. The CDR3 sequence: CASRGAGETEAFF. Written as DNA, the CDR3 is TGTGCCAGCAGGGGGGCCGGCGAGACTGAAGCTTTCTTT.

The CDR3 DNA follows: TGCGCCAGCAGTCCAGCTGCCCCCCGACAGACTGAAGCTTTCTTT. As protein: CASSPAAPRQTEAFF. The chain employs TRBV23-1 and TRBJ1-1, with D perhaps TRBD1 (5 bases). TRBV23-1 is an ORF for which the function is uncertain. The CDR3 has 15 amino acids. V was shortened by 4 bases and J by 5 bases, with 17 bases between the two germline ends.

J is TRBJ1-2 and V is TRBV5-1; 9 nucleotides line up with TRBD1. Germline values: CDR1 SGHRS, CDR2 YFSETQ. Unmatched junction bases numbered 4, after V lost 0 bases and J lost 7 bases. The CDR3 runs 14 residues. For the CDR3, the DNA is TGCGCCAGCAGCTTGGCGGGACAGGGTTCTGGCTACACCTTC. It translates to CASSLAGQGSGYTF. The full variable domain, completed using reference TRBV5-1 and TRBJ1-2, is KAGVTQTPRYLIKTRGQQVTLSCSPISGHRSVSWYQQTPGQGLQFLFEYFSETQRNKGNFPGRFSGRQFSNSRSEMNVSTLELGDSALYLCASSLAGQGSGYTFGSGTRLTVV.

The chain employs TRBV19 and TRBJ1-5; 8 bases map to TRBD1. V dropped 3 bases and J dropped 3; count of bases not matched to a gene: 4. Looked up from germline, CDR1 is LNHDA and CDR2 is SQIVND (reference sequence). The CDR3 sequence is 15 residues long. The CDR3 reads CASSIDRGNNQPQHF. CDR3 sequence (DNA): TGTGCCAGTAGTATCGACAGGGGAAACAATCAGCCCCAGCATTTT.

The rearrangement uses TRBV19 and TRBJ1-4, with a tentative D call TRBD1 (5 bases). With 7 bases removed from V and 4 bases from J, the gap between germline ends came to 13 bases. This CDR3 is built from 14 residues. Looked up from germline, CDR1 is LNHDA and CDR2 is SQIVND (reference sequence). CDR3 loop: CASTPRGVNEKLFF. Written as DNA, the CDR3 is TGTGCCAGTACACCCCGGGGCGTTAATGAAAAACTGTTTTTT.

This chain uses TRBV7-2 with TRBJ2-7, with D possibly TRBD2 on 7 matching bases. This CDR3 spans 15 amino acids. V was shortened by 4 bases and J by 6 bases, with 19 bases between the two germline ends. CDR1 and CDR2 from the germline V gene are SGHTA and FQGNSA. The CDR3 bases are TGTGCCAGCAGCTCGGCGGGGGCCCGGCTTGGCGAGCAGTACTTC. Protein: CASSSAGARLGEQYF.

The CDR3 nucleotides are TGTGCCAGCAGCTCTTCAGATACGCAGTATTTT. Encoded protein: CASSSSDTQYF. The chain carries TRBV7-9 and TRBJ2-3; D is unclear. The V gene lost 4 bases and the J gene lost 4 bases, with 3 bases spanning the gap. The CDR3 consists of 11 residues. Germline values: CDR1 SEHNR, CDR2 FQNEAQ (reference sequence).

The chain couples TRBV5-4 to TRBJ2-3, with D possibly TRBD2 on 6 matching bases. V lost 4 bases and J lost 9, with 27 bases in between. This CDR3 has 17 amino acids. CDR1 and CDR2 (germline): SGHNT, YYREEE (reference sequence). The CDR3 sequence is CASSPPGVGYPEDTQYF. CDR3 nucleotides: TGTGCCAGCAGCCCTCCGGGGGTAGGGTACCCAGAAGACACGCAGTATTTT.

The V call is TRBV6-1, the J call TRBJ2-1; 7 bases agree with TRBD1. CDR1 is MNHNS and CDR2 is SASEGT in the germline V gene. There are 14 residues in the CDR3. Unmatched junction bases numbered 7, after V lost 4 bases and J lost 7 bases. For the CDR3, the DNA is TGTGCCAGCAGTGGCCGACAGGGAAGGAATGAGCAGTTCTTC. This gives the protein CASSGRQGRNEQFF.